The source of this TCR beta chain is a study of T cell repertoires in ileal Crohn's disease. Overall study results and limits: Sorted CD8 T cells held more high-frequency clones than CD4.

V lost 8 bases and J 0 bases, leaving 13 bases between the germline ends. The germline V gene has CDR1 MNHNS and CDR2 SASEGT. The CDR3 is 14 residues long. Per sample, roughly 500 nanograms of biopsy DNA were TCRB immunosequenced. Assay used: immunoSEQ multiplex PCR; TCRdb lists only in-frame clones, some missing. This sample has approximately 29,000 clones, with about 81% found just once. As for this clone: What it binds is not known.

This sequence originates from an adult with Crohn's disease. The chain joins TRBV6-1 to TRBJ1-2; a possible D gene is TRBD1 (6 bases). The specimen sequenced was ileal tissue. Here the CDR3 reads CASLYRVTNYGYTF. The CDR3 DNA reads as TGTGCCAGCCTCTACAGGGTTACTAACTATGGCTACACCTTC.